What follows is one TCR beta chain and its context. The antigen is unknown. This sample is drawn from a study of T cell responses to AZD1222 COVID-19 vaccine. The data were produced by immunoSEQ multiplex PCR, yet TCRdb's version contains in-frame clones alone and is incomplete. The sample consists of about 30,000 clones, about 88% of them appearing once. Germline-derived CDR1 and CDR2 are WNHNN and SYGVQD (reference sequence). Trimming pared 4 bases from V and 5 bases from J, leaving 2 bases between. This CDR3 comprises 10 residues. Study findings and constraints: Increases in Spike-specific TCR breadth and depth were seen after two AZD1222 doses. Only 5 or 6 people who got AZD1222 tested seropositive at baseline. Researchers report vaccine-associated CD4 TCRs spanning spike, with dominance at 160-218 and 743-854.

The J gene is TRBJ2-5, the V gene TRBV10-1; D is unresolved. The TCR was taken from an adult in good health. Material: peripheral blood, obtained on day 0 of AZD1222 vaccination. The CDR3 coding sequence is TGCGCCAGCAGTGTGGAGACCCAGTACTTC. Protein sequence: CASSVETQYF.